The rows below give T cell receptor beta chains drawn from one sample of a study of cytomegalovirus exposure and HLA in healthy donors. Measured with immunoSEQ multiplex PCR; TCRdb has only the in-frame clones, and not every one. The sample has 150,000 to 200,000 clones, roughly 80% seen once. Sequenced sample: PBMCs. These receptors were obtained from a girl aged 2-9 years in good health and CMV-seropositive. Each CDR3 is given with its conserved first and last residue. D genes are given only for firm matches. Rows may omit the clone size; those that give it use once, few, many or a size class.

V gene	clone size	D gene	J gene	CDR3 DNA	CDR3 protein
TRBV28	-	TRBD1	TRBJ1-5	TGTGCCAGCACCAGGGACAGGGGGCTCCGGCAGCCCCAGCATTTT	CASTRDRGLRQPQHF
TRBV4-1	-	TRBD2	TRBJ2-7	TGCGCCAGCAGCCAAGATGCTAGCGGGGACTACGAGCAGTACTTC	CASSQDASGDYEQYF
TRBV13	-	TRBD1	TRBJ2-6	TGTGCCAGCAGCTCACGGGACAGCGGTACTTCTGGGGCCAACGTCCTGACTTTC	CASSSRDSGTSGANVLTF
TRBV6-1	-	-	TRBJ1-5	TGTGCCAGCAGGGGGGGGAATCAGCCCCAGCATTTT	CASRGGNQPQHF
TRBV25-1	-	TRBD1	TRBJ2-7	TGTGCCAGCAGTGGGACAGGGGGCCACGAGCAGTACTTC	CASSGTGGHEQYF
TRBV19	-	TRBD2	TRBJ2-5	TGTGCCAGTAGGCTAGCGGATCAAGAGACCCAGTACTTC	CASRLADQETQYF
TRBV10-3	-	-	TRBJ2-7	TGTGCCATCAAGGCTAGCGGGACAGGGCAGTACTTC	CAIKASGTGQYF
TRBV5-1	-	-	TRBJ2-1	TGCGCCAGCGCCTGGGTGGAGGGCCGGGATGAGCAGTTCTTC	CASAWVEGRDEQFF
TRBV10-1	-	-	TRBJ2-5	TGCGCCAGCAGTGATTTACCGGGAGAGACCCAGTACTTC	CASSDLPGETQYF
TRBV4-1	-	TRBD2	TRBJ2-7	TGCGCCAGCAGCCAGCGGGAGTCATCCTACGAGCAGTACTTC	CASSQRESSYEQYF
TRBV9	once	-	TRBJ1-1	TGTGCCAGCAGCGTAGATGACGACAGGACTGAAGCTTTCTTT	CASSVDDDRTEAFF
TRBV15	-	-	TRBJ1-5	TGTGCCACCAGCCCAGGACTTACTGACCAGCCCCAGCATTTT	CATSPGLTDQPQHF
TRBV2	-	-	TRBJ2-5	TGTGCCAGCTTTAGGGGGACTATCTCCCAAGAGACCCAGTACTTC	CASFRGTISQETQYF
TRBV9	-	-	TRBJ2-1	TGTGCCAGCGAGAACTGGTCAACCAATGAGCAGTTCTTC	CASENWSTNEQFF
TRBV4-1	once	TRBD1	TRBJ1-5	TGCGCCAGCAGCCCTGGACAGGGGGCAGGGCAGCCCCAGCATTTT	CASSPGQGAGQPQHF
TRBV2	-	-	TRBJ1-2	TGTGCCAGCAGTGAAGACCAGGGAGGGGTAGACTATGGCTACACCTTC	CASSEDQGGVDYGYTF
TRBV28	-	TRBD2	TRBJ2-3	TGTGCCAGCAGTCCACTGACTAGCGGGCATATCACAGATACGCAGTATTTT	CASSPLTSGHITDTQYF
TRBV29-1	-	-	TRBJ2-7	TGCAGCGCTCTATCATACGCTAGCTCCTACGAGCAGTACTTC	CSALSYASSYEQYF
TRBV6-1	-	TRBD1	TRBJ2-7	TGTGCCAGCAGTGAAGGGACAGGGGATAGCTCCTACGAGCAGTACTTC	CASSEGTGDSSYEQYF
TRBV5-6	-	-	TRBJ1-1	TGTGCCAGCAGCTTGGACAGTTTGAACACTGAAGCTTTCTTT	CASSLDSLNTEAFF
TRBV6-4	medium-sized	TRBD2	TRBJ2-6	TGTGCCAGCAGTGACTCGACTAGCGGCTCTGGGGCCAACGTCCTGACTTTC	CASSDSTSGSGANVLTF
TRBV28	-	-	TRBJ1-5	TGTGCCAGCAGTCAGTACAATCAGCCCCAGCATTTT	CASSQYNQPQHF
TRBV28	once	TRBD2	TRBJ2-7	TGTGCCAGCAGTCCACTAGCGGGAGGGCTTTACGAGCAGTACTTC	CASSPLAGGLYEQYF
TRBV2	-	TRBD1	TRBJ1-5	TGTGCCAGCCTCCGGGACAGGGCGTACCCTCAGCCCCAGCATTTT	CASLRDRAYPQPQHF
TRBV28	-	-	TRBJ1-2	TGTGCCAGCAGTCCGTGGGGGACAAACTATGGCTACACCTTC	CASSPWGTNYGYTF
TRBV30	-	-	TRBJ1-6	TGTGCCTGGAGTGTATGGGGCCAGGAGAATTCACCCCTCCACTTT	CAWSVWGQENSPLHF
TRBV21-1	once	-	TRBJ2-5	TGTGCCAGCAGCCTTTGCGTCATTCCGGGGGAGACCCAGTACTTC	CASSLCVIPGETQYF
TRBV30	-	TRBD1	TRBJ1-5	TGTGCCTGGACCGGACAGGCGAATCAGCCCCAGCATTTT	CAWTGQANQPQHF
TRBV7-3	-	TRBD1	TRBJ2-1	TGTGCCAGCAGCTTGACCGGGACAGTCTACAATGAGCAGTTCTTC	CASSLTGTVYNEQFF
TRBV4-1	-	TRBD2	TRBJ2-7	TGCGCCAGCAGCCATCCCCCGGGACTAGCGGGTTCCTACGAGCAGTACTTC	CASSHPPGLAGSYEQYF
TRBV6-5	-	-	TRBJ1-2	TGTGCCACCTGTGACAGGATCGGTGGCTACACCTTC	CATCDRIGGYTF
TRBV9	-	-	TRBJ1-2	TGTGCCAGCAGCGTAGGGGGCTATAGCGGCTACACCTTC	CASSVGGYSGYTF
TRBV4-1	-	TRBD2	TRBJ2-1	TGCGCCAGCAGCCAAGATCCCGGGACTAGCGGCTACAATGAGCAGTTCTTC	CASSQDPGTSGYNEQFF
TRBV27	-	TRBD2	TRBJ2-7	TGTGCCAGCAGCCTCGGACTAGCGGGGGCGACCTACGAGCAGTACTTC	CASSLGLAGATYEQYF
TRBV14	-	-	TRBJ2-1	TGTGCCAGCAGCCCCTTAGGGAGGTACAATGAGCAGTTCTTC	CASSPLGRYNEQFF
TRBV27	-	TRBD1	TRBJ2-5	TGTGCCAGCAGTTCAAACAGGGGACAAGAGACCCAGTACTTC	CASSSNRGQETQYF
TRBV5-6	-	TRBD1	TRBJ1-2	TGTGCCAGCAGCTTAAAACAGGGGGCCTGGGGCTACACCTTC	CASSLKQGAWGYTF
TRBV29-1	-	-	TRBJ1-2	TGCAGCGTCGACAGTAACTATGGCTACACCTTC	CSVDSNYGYTF
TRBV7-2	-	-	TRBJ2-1	TGTGCCAGCACCCGGACGCGGGACGTGGGGCTCAATGAGCAGTTCTTC	CASTRTRDVGLNEQFF
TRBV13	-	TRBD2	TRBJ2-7	TGTGCCAGCAGCGCCCTAGCGGAGCTACCCTACGAGCAGTACTTC	CASSALAELPYEQYF
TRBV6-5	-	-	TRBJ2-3	TGTGCCAGCAGTTACTCGATTCCAGGTCGCACAGATACGCAGTATTTT	CASSYSIPGRTDTQYF
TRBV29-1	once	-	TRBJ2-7	TGCAGCGTTGGTGTGGGAGGCCCTCGCGAGCAGTACTTC	CSVGVGGPREQYF
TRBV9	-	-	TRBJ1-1	TGTGCCAGCAGCGTAGGCAGGGGCGACACTGAAGCTTTCTTT	CASSVGRGDTEAFF
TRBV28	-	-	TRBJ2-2	TGTGCCAGCAGTTTAAGCGCAGGGGAACCGAACACCGGGGAGCTGTTTTTT	CASSLSAGEPNTGELFF
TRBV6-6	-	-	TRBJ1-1	TGTGCCAGCTCCAACCAGAAGAACACTGAAGCTTTCTTT	CASSNQKNTEAFF
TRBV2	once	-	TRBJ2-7	TGTGCCAGCCGTAGCGGATCCTACTCCTACGAGCAGTACTTC	CASRSGSYSYEQYF
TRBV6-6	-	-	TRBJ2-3	TGTGCCAGCAATCGGGTATCCCGGGAAGATACGCAGTATTTT	CASNRVSREDTQYF
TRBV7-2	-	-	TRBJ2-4	TGTGCCAGCGGGCAGGGGAAGGTGAACATTCAGTACTTC	CASGQGKVNIQYF
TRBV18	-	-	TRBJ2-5	TGTGCCAGCTCACCGACTAGAATCGTAAAGACCCAGTACTTC	CASSPTRIVKTQYF
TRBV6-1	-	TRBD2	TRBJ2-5	TGTGCCAGCAGTGAAACGGGGAGGGCCTGGCAAGAGACCCAGTACTTC	CASSETGRAWQETQYF
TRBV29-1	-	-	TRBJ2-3	TGCAGCGTTGAAGATCCCGAGTGGGATACGCAGTATTTT	CSVEDPEWDTQYF
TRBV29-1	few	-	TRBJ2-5	TGCAGCGTGACCGACTTGGTTGAGACCCAGTACTTC	CSVTDLVETQYF
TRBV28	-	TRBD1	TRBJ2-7	TGTGCCAGCAGAACAGGGGGTACCTACGAGCAGTACTTC	CASRTGGTYEQYF
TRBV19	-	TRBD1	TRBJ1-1	TGTGCCAGTAGTATAGAAGGGACAGGGCCGAGCGCTGAAGCTTTCTTT	CASSIEGTGPSAEAFF
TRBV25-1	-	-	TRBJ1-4	TGTGCCAGCACGGGGTCGATGGGAGAAAAACTGTTTTTT	CASTGSMGEKLFF